Included here is one T cell receptor (beta chain) sequence, with context. Its matching antigen is unknown. The CDR3 has 15 amino acids. Between the trimmed V and J ends, which lost 6 bases and 2 bases, there was a span of 14 bases. Looked up from germline, CDR1 is MNHNY and CDR2 is SVGAGI (reference sequence). Noted treatment: oral pan-JAK inhibitor, 5-10 mg twice daily. In alopecia areata patients, both lesional scalp punch biopsies and peripheral blood were collected. This specimen comes from a study of CD8+ T cells in alopecia areata. Findings of the study overall: Since there was just one nonresponder, nobody can yet say how baseline CD8+ expansion ties to response. Amid tofacitinib therapy, many expanded lesional clones stayed present in scalp and blood. Among the top 100, expanded CD8+ clones, as well as scalp clonality, were significantly decreased by tofacitinib.

Following extraction, RNA underwent reverse transcription to cDNA, which served as the sequencing template. Sequenced by immunoSEQ multiplex PCR; TCRdb stores in-frame clones only, minus some. The sample gives around 200,000 clones, about three fifths of which show up once; over 10% is in the top ten. This sample comprised CD8+ T cells sorted from blood, obtained at week 24, from a patient treated with tofacitinib. The genes are TRBV6-6 and TRBJ2-1; D might be TRBD1 (5 bases). The sequence derives from a human donor with alopecia areata. CDR3 bases: TGTGCCAGCAGGCCCCGACAGATAACCTACAATGAGCAGTTCTTC. It translates to CASRPRQITYNEQFF.